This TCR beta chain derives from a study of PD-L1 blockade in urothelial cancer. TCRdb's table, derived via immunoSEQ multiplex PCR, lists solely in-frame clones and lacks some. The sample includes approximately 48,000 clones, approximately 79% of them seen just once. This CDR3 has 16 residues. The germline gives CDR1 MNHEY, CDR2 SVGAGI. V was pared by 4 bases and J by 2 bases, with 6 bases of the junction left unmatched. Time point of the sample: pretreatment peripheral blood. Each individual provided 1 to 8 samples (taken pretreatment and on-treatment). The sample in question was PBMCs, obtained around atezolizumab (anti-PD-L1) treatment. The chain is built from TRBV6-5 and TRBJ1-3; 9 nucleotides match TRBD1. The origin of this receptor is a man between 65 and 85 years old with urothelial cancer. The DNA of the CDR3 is TGTGCCAGCAGTTCCGGGACAGGGAATACTGGAAACACCATATATTTT. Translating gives CASSSGTGNTGNTIYF.